This T cell receptor beta chain was profiled in a study of cytomegalovirus exposure and HLA in healthy donors. Note on this clone: No antigen is known for it.

The CDR3 is 19 amino acids. The trim removed 6 bases at V and 7 bases at J, leaving 18 bases unmatched. Germline V gene data show CDR1 as ENHRY and CDR2 as SYGVKD. Study results and limitations: In a later analysis, CMV-associated beta chains were mostly HLA-associated, it appeared.

13 Jbeta primers and 60 Vbeta primers were used for the PCR. Sequenced by immunoSEQ multiplex PCR; TCRdb stores in-frame clones only, minus some. The repertoire consists of about 210,000 clones, with roughly 85% occurring once and the leading ten covering about 2%. V is TRBV10-3 and J is TRBJ2-7, with TRBD2 matching over 16 bases. Sequencing was done on a sample of PBMCs. The clonotype comes from a male donor in good health and CMV-seronegative. The CDR3 spells CAIREATGTSGGALGEQYF. Written as DNA, the CDR3 is TGTGCCATCAGGGAAGCGACCGGGACTAGCGGGGGGGCTTTGGGGGAGCAGTACTTC.